This T cell receptor (beta chain) emerged from a study of neoadjuvant anti-PD-1 for oral cavity cancer. Study as a whole: Around day 43, patients without progression received a fourth nivolumab dose before surgery.

This CDR3 spans 14 amino acids. The germline V gene has CDR1 MGHRA and CDR2 YSYEKL. V lost 4 bases and J lost 6, with 15 bases in between. Blood libraries mostly used roughly 500 ng genomic DNA, six replicates each. The table came from immunoSEQ multiplex PCR; TCRdb's copy has only in-frame clones and leaves some out. The sample lists tens of thousands of clones, about four fifths seen once, with nearly 3.5% in the top ten. These newly diagnosed stage II-IVA oral cavity squamous cell carcinoma patients had no prior systemic or radiation treatment. PBMCs were not maintained or expanded in culture before analysis.

The sample in question was PBMCs, obtained before nivolumab (anti-PD-1) treatment. The receptor was derived from a person aged 40 to 85 with oral cavity squamous cell carcinoma. V usage is TRBV4-1 and J usage is TRBJ1-1; the D is unclear. CDR3 residues: CASSLVAHPAEAFF. Here the CDR3 DNA reads TGCGCCAGCAGCCTCGTCGCCCATCCGGCTGAAGCTTTCTTT.